The T cell receptor beta chain under discussion was sequenced for a study of T-cell memory formation after mild COVID-19. Overall study: Clustering of TCRs was largely donor specific. Study results and caveats: Clones that contracted from day 15 to 85 had balanced CD4/CD8; later expanders were CD4+ biased. For contracting clones, CD4+ ones sat mainly in CM and EM, CD8+ in EMRA.

TCRdb re-analysed the 5' RACE reads in MiXCR, keeping a single row per CDR3 protein. Of 200,000 to 250,000 distinct CDR3 sequences in the sample, approximately 9% were seen once. In its sample, this clonotype was seen a few times. Its target is not known. Per the germline V gene, CDR1 is GTSNPN and CDR2 is SVGIG (reference sequence). J was trimmed by 6 bases and V by 4 bases; bases with no gene match: 12. The CDR3 is made up of 14 amino acids. Sequenced: PBMCs or a T cell subset sorted from them (not recorded which). This TCR derives from a man younger than 35 who had mild COVID-19 (a few samples of this study predate the infection). Cell type and time point are not known. The rearrangement uses TRBV30 and TRBJ2-7; 7 bases are shared with TRBD1. The DNA of the CDR3 is TGTGCCTGGACCCCCGGGACAGCTACTTTCGAGCAGTACTTC. Translation gives CAWTPGTATFEQYF.